This T cell receptor beta chain was documented in a study of Ad26.COV2.S vaccination and SARS-CoV-2 variants. As for treatment: roughly 19 received Ad26.COV2.S at low or high dose, single or two shots; roughly five received placebo; per-sample allocation not given. Collection of the samples took place on day 63 after the first injection of vaccine or placebo. Method: immunoSEQ multiplex PCR; TCRdb's copy keeps in-frame clones and lacks some. The table lists hundreds of thousands of clones, 92% of them singletons. The source material was peripheral blood, sampled in a trial of Ad26.COV2.S vaccine versus placebo. The TCR originated in a person between 18 and 60 years old who received the Ad26.COV2.S COVID-19 vaccine or a placebo.

CDR3 in DNA: TGTGCCACCAGCATGGGATTAACCTCCTACGAGCAGTACTTC. This gives the protein CATSMGLTSYEQYF. The chain combines TRBV15 with TRBJ2-7; D is ambiguous. Germline V gene data show CDR1 as LNHNV and CDR2 as YYDKDF (reference sequence). The V end was cut by 4 bases, the J end by 0 bases, with 10 bases between. This CDR3 contains 14 residues. Combining the CDR3 with reference TRBV15 and TRBJ2-7 gives the whole variable domain DAMVIQNPRYQVTQFGKPVTLSCSQTLNHNVMYWYQQKSSQAPKLLFHYYDKDFNNEADTPDNFQSRRPNTSFCFLDIRSPGLGDTAMYLCATSMGLTSYEQYFGPGTRLTVT.